A single T cell receptor beta chain is shown here with its context. This clonotype was observed a handful of times. There is no known antigen for this receptor. Per-nucleotide qualities are absent, and no much larger clonotype sits a single base away. The germline ends are 16 bases apart after V is trimmed by 4 bases and J by 4 bases. Its CDR3 holds 15 amino acids, cysteine through phenylalanine. The kept DNA is CDR3 alone, 45 bases in frame from the first base. The germline V gene gives CDR1 as LGHNA and CDR2 as YSLEER. The data originate from a study of response to subunit inactivated influenza vaccine listed by TCRdb under 2018. With regard to the full study: Deep quantitative profiling of the T cell receptor repertoire was used in the study to follow responses to a trivalent subunit inactivated influenza vaccine. General findings and caveats noted by the study authors: The authors suggested that each seasonal influenza vaccination may recruit only a limited number of new T cells.

The method was RT-PCR. Instrument on record: Illumina HiSeq 2500. Using fastp trimming at Q25 and MiXCR clonotype assembly, TCRdb reanalyzed the public sequencing data and kept in-frame beta chains. Under each unique CDR3 protein, matching rows form one entry showing the most common genes and DNA. The sample data list hundreds of thousands of distinct CDR3 sequences, and roughly 14% of these were observed just once. The top ten clonotypes cover roughly 10% of the sample. The receptor comes from a man in his fifties who received an inactivated influenza vaccine. Donor details come from another sample of the same person, matched by shared clones. The material sequenced was PBMCs from blood, taken 12 days after vaccination. The chain couples TRBV4-3 to TRBJ1-1; no confident D gene assignment can be made. The DNA sequence is TGCGCCAGCAGCCCCAGGAAAGGTTCGAGCACTGAAGCTTTCTTT. This sequence encodes CASSPRKGSSTEAFF.